This TCR beta chain was profiled in a study of T cells after yellow fever vaccination. General study findings and limits: Repertoires sorted by FACS could include abundant clonotypes that are contaminants from the bulk population. Though weaker, the secondary response peaked faster, on day 5 versus 15.

This clonotype was seen only a few times. The antigen is not known. Trimming shortened V by 6 bases and J by 4 bases, and 12 bases separated the two germline ends. The CDR3 is 13 residues long. The study made its TCR cDNA through 5'RACE template switching. That step introduced a universal primer site along with UMIs. Each CDR3 protein is one row after TCRdb ran MiXCR on the 5' RACE reads. The table records some 340,000 distinct CDR3 sequences, roughly 3.9% of them present only once. The origin of this receptor is a man between 18 and 35 years old who received the YFV17D yellow fever vaccine. This specimen consisted of PBMCs, obtained 5 days after the yellow fever booster vaccination. V and J are TRBV12-3 or TRBV12-4 and TRBJ1-2; D not resolved. CDR3 sequence (DNA): TGTGCCAGCAGCCTACTAAGGGTCTATGGCTACACCTTC. Its protein product is CASSLLRVYGYTF.